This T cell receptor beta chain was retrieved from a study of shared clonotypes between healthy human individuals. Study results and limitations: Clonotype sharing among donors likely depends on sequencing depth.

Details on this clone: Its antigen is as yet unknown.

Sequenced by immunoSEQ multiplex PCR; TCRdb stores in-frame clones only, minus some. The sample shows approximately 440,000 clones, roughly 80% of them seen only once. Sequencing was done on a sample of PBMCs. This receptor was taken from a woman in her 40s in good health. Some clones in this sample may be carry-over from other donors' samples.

Here the CDR3 reads CASSPAWAASDSNEQFF. The CDR3 region has the DNA TGTGCCAGCAGCCCCGCATGGGCGGCTAGCGATTCTAATGAGCAGTTCTTC. The rearrangement uses TRBV7-9 and TRBJ2-1, with D possibly being TRBD2 (6 bases). The CDR3 has 17 amino acids. V was pared by 5 bases and J by 7 bases, with 24 bases between. The germline V gene has CDR1 SEHNR and CDR2 FQNEAQ (reference sequence).